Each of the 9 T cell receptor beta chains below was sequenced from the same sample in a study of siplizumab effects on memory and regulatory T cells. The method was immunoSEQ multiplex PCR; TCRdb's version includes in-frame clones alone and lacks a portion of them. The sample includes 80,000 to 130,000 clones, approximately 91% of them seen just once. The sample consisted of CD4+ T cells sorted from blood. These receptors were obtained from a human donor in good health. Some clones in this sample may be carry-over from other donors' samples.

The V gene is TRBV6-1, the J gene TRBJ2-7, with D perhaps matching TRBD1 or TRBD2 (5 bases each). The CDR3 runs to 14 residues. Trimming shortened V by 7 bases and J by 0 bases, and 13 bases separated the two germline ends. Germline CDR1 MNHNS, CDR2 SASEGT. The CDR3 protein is CASNPGRFSYEQYF. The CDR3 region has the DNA TGTGCCAGCAATCCGGGACGCTTCTCCTACGAGCAGTACTTC.

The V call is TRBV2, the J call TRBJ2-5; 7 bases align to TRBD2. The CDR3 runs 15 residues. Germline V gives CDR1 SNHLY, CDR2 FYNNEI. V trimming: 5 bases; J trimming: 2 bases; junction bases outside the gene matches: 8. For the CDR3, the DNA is TGTGCCAGCAGTAAAGAGCGGGGAGTTCAAGAGACCCAGTACTTC. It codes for CASSKERGVQETQYF.

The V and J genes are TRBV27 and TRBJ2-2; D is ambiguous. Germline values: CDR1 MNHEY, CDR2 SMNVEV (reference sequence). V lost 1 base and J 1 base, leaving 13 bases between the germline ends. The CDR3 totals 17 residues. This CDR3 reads CASSLLVRSLNTGELFF. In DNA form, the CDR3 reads TGTGCCAGCAGTTTATTAGTCCGAAGCTTGAACACCGGGGAGCTGTTTTTT.

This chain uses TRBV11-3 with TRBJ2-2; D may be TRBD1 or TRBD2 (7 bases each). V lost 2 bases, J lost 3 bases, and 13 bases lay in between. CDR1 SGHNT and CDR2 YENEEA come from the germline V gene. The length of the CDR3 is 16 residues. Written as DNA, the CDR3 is TGTGCCAGCAGCTTATCACAGGGGAGGGACACCGGGGAGCTGTTTTTT. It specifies CASSLSQGRDTGELFF.

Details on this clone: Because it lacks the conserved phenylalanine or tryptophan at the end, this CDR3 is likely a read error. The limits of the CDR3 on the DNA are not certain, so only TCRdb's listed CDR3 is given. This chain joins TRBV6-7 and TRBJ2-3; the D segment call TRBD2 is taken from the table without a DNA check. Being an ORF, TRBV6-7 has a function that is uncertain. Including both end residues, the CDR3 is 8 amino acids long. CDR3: CASSYPTP.

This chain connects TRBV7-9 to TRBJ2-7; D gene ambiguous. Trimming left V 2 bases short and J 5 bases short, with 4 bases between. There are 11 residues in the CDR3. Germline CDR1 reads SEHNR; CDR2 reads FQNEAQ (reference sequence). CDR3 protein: CASSLHNEQYF. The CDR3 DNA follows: TGTGCCAGCAGCTTACATAACGAGCAGTACTTC.

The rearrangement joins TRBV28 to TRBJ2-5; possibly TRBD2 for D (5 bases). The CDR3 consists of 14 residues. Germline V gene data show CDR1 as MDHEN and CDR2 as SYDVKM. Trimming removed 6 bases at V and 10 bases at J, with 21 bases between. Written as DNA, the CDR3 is TGTGCCAGCAGCCATCCCACTTATAGAGGGATCCAGTACTTC. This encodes CASSHPTYRGIQYF.

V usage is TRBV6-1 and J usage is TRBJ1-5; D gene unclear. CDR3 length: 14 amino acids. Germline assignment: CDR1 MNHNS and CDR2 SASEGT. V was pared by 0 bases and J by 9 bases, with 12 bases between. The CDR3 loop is CASSEAPVPGPQHF. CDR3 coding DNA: TGTGCCAGCAGTGAAGCCCCGGTTCCGGGGCCCCAGCATTTT.

The chain's CDR3 is CASSSDAPDTQYF. The CDR3 bases are TGTGCCAGCAGCTCGGATGCACCAGATACGCAGTATTTT. This sequence joins TRBV5-8 and TRBJ2-3; the D is unclear. The CDR3 covers 13 residues. The V gene's germline CDR1 is SGHTS and CDR2 YDEGEE. The V end was cut by 3 bases, the J end by 4 bases, with 9 bases between.